This record concerns one T cell receptor (beta chain) sequence. Its antigen is unidentified. Using immunoSEQ multiplex PCR, the repertoire was profiled, and TCRdb retains in-frame clones only, with some absent. This sample has around 54,000 clones, with around 87% found just once. This sample is drawn from a study of a mutant IDH1 vaccine in newly diagnosed glioma. Study background: Across weeks 1, 3, 5, 7, 11, 15, 19 and 23, patients received a vaccination each time, eight in all.

Time point described: week 23, last vaccination. Topical imiquimod accompanied each vaccine dose, which consisted of 300 ug of mutant IDH1 20-mer peptide. The V gene's germline CDR1 is LGHNA and CDR2 YSLEER. V lost 1 base and J 3 bases, leaving 7 bases between the germline ends. The CDR3 runs 14 residues. The clonotype was recovered from a man aged 35-49 years with glioma. J is TRBJ1-3 and V is TRBV4-3; D is ambiguous. This material consisted of PBMCs, taken from a glioma patient whose treatment included an IDH1 peptide vaccine. CDR3 nucleotide sequence: TGCGCCAGCAGCCAAGGCGCCAGTGGAAACACCATATATTTT. Translation: CASSQGASGNTIYF.